The T cell receptor (beta chain) under discussion was sequenced for a study of T cells after yellow fever vaccination. Study-wide results and limits: A weaker but faster secondary response was observed, peaking on day 5 versus 15. The study re-detected most primary-vaccination clones after the booster (roughly 96% CD4, roughly 85% CD8). There was a small share of clonotypes that showed up in both the CD4 and CD8 compartments.

TCRdb re-analysed the 5' RACE reads in MiXCR, keeping a single row per CDR3 protein. The sample consists of 600,000 to 750,000 distinct CDR3 sequences, roughly an eighth of them appearing once. The V gene lost 0 bases and the J gene lost 0 bases, with 7 bases spanning the gap. The CDR3 runs 14 residues. Germline CDR1 and CDR2: SGHRS and YFSETQ. This clonotype has more than one count but fewer than ten. The antigen is unknown. The receptor's source is a man aged 25 to 40 who received the YFV17D yellow fever vaccine. The material sequenced was PBMCs, taken on the day of the yellow fever booster vaccination. The V gene is TRBV5-1, the J gene TRBJ2-7; the D is unclear. CDR3 amino acids: CASSLVADSYEQYF. The CDR3 nucleotides read TGCGCCAGCAGCTTGGTTGCGGACTCCTACGAGCAGTACTTC. Looking up the rest from reference TRBV5-1 and TRBJ2-7 gives the full variable domain: KAGVTQTPRYLIKTRGQQVTLSCSPISGHRSVSWYQQTPGQGLQFLFEYFSETQRNKGNFPGRFSGRQFSNSRSEMNVSTLELGDSALYLCASSLVADSYEQYFGPGTRLTVT.